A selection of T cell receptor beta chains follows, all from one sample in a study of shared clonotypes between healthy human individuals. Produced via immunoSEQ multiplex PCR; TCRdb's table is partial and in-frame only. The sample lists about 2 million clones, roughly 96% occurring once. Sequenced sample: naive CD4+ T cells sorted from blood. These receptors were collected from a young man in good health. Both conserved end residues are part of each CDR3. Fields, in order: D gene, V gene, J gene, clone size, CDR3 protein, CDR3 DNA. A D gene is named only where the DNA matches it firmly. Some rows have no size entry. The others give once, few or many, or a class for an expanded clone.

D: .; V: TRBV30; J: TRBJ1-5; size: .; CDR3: CAWSDPRGNQPQHF; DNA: TGTGCCTGGAGCGACCCCAGGGGCAATCAGCCCCAGCATTTT
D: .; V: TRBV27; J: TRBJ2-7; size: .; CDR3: CASSLGRAFGNEQYF; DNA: TGTGCCAGCAGTTTAGGACGGGCATTCGGGAACGAGCAGTACTTC
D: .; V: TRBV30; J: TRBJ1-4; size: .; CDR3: CAWSVHLGKEGVMFF; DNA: TGTGCCTGGAGCGTGCATTTGGGGAAAGAAGGGGTAATGTTTTTT
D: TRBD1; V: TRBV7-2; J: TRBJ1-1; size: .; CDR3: CASKMFKEQGLLF; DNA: TGTGCCAGCAAGATGTTTAAGGAACAGGGGCTTCTCTTT
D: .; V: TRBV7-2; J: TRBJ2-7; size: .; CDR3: CASSLFSGPGVEQYF; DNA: TGTGCCAGCAGCTTATTCTCGGGGCCAGGGGTCGAGCAGTACTTC
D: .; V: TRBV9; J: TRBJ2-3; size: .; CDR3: CASSVGGRVGTDTQYF; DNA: TGTGCCAGCAGCGTAGGCGGGCGGGTGGGCACAGATACGCAGTATTTT
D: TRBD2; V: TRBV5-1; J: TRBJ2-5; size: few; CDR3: CASSRTLAGQETQYF; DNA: TGCGCCAGCAGCCGGACCCTAGCGGGCCAAGAGACCCAGTACTTC
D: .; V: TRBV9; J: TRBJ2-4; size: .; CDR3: CASSVGQIQNIQYF; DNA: TGTGCCAGCAGCGTTGGACAGATCCAAAACATTCAGTACTTC
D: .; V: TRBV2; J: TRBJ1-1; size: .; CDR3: CASSEAGLANTEAFF; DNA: TGTGCCAGCAGTGAAGCCGGACTGGCGAACACTGAAGCTTTCTTT
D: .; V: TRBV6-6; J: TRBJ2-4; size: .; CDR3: CASSLDRTGGNIQYF; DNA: TGTGCCAGCAGTCTCGACAGGACTGGGGGAAACATTCAGTACTTC
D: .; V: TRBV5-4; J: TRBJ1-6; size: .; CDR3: CASSSGQEVIRPLHF; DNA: TGTGCCAGCAGCTCCGGGCAAGAGGTAATACGACCCCTCCACTTT
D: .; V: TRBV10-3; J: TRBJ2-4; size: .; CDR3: CAISDSTPTGNIQYF; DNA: TGTGCCATCAGTGATTCGACACCGACGGGAAACATTCAGTACTTC
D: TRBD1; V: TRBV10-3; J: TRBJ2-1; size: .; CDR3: CAISESPPTGGLSEQFF; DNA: TGTGCCATCAGTGAGTCGCCCCCGACAGGGGGGTTGAGTGAGCAGTTCTTC
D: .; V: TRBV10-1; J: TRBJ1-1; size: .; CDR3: CASSENPNTEAFF; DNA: TGCGCCAGCAGTGAAAATCCGAACACTGAAGCTTTCTTT
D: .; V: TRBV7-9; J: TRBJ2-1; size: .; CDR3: CASSSTGLSYNEQFF; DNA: TGTGCCAGCAGCTCTACGGGCTTATCCTACAATGAGCAGTTCTTC
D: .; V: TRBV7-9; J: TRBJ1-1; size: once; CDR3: CASSLVMNTEAFF; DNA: TGTGCCAGCAGCTTAGTGATGAACACTGAAGCTTTCTTT
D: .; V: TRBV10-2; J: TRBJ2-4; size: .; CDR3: CASSELEPTKNIQYF; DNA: TGCGCCAGCAGTGAGCTGGAGCCCACCAAAAACATTCAGTACTTC
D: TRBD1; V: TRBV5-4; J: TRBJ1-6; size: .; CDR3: CASSLGGTGTNSPLHF; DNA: TGTGCCAGCAGCTTGGGCGGGACAGGGACTAATTCACCCCTCCACTTT
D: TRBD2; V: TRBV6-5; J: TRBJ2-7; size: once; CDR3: CASSYRRRGGYEQYF; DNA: TGTGCCAGCAGTTATCGTCGGCGGGGGGGCTACGAGCAGTACTTC
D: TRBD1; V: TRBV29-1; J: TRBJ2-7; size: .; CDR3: CSVTYRVWQGAYEQYF; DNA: TGCAGCGTTACGTATCGGGTGTGGCAGGGGGCCTACGAGCAGTACTTC
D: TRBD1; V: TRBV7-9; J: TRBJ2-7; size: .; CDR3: CASSFYRGDYEQYF; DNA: TGTGCCAGCAGCTTCTACAGGGGAGATTACGAGCAGTACTTC
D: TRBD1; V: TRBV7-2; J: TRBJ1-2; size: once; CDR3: CASSLEFQGAYGYTF; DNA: TGTGCCAGCAGCTTAGAGTTTCAGGGGGCTTATGGCTACACCTTC
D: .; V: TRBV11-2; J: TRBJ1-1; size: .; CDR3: CASSLRYSTEAFF; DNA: TGTGCCAGCAGCCTACGTTACAGTACTGAAGCTTTCTTT
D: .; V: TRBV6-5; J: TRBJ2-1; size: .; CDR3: CASSYSGQLGRNEQFF; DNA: TGTGCCAGCAGTTACTCGGGACAATTGGGTCGCAATGAGCAGTTCTTC
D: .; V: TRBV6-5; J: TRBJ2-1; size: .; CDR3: CASGTGGPVYNEQFF; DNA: TGTGCCAGCGGTACTGGAGGGCCCGTCTACAATGAGCAGTTCTTC
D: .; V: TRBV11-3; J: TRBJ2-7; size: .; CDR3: CASSSVLGEQYF; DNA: TGTGCCAGCAGCTCTGTCTTGGGGGAGCAGTACTTC
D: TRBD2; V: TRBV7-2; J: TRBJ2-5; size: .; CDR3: CASSLGGGKETQYF; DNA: TGTGCCAGCAGCTTAGGCGGGGGGAAAGAGACCCAGTACTTC
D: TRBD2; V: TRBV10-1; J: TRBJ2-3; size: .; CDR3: CASSESSGSGADTQYF; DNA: TGCGCCAGCAGTGAGTCGAGCGGGAGCGGGGCAGATACGCAGTATTTT
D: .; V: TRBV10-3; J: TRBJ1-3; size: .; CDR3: CAISDIGGNTIYF; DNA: TGTGCCATCAGTGATATAGGCGGAAACACCATATATTTT
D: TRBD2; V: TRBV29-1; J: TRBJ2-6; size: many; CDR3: CSVSGAGAGANVLTF; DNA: TGCAGCGTGAGTGGAGCGGGAGCTGGGGCCAACGTCCTGACTTTC
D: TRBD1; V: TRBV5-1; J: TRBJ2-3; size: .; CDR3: CASSPGTVTDTQYF; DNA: TGCGCCAGCAGCCCGGGGACAGTAACAGATACGCAGTATTTT
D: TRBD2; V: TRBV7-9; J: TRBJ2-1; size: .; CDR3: CASSLSTSGTGYNEQFF; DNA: TGTGCCAGCAGCTTAAGTACTAGCGGGACAGGTTACAATGAGCAGTTCTTC
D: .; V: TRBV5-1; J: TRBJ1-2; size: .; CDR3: CASSSGNTGIYGYTF; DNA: TGCGCCAGCAGCTCCGGGAATACTGGAATCTATGGCTACACCTTC
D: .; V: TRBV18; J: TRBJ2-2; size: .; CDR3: CASSRSTQGTPRPGELFF; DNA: TGTGCCAGCTCACGATCCACCCAGGGGACACCTCGTCCCGGGGAGCTGTTTTTT
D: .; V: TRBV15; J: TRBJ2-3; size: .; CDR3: CATSRDQGSVTDTQYF; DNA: TGTGCCACCAGCAGAGATCAAGGTAGCGTTACGGATACGCAGTATTTT
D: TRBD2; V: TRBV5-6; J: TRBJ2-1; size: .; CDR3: CASSPGGSGRNEQFF; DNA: TGTGCCAGCAGCCCCGGCGGGAGTGGGAGGAATGAGCAGTTCTTC
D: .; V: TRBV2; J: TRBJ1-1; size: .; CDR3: CASSGDHTEAFF; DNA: TGTGCCAGCAGTGGGGACCACACTGAAGCTTTCTTT
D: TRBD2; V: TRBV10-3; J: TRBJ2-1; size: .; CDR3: CAISESTGLAGGPGQRNEQFF; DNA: TGTGCCATCAGTGAGTCGACGGGGCTAGCGGGAGGGCCTGGCCAGAGGAATGAGCAGTTCTTC
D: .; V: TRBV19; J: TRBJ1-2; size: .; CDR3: CASSISEIRTTYGYTF; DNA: TGTGCCAGTAGTATCTCGGAGATACGCACGACCTATGGCTACACCTTC
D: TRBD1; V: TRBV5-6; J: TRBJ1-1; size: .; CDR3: CASSVGDRLNTEAFF; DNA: TGTGCCAGCAGCGTTGGGGACAGACTGAACACTGAAGCTTTCTTT